A selection of T cell receptor beta chains follows, all from one sample in a study of blood T cell repertoires in COVID-19. Only in-frame clones appear in the TCRdb table, and some are missing; sequencing was by immunoSEQ multiplex PCR. Of over 150,000 clones in the sample, around 85% are singletons; the top ten hold 25% to 35%. Sequenced sample: peripheral blood. Receptors were obtained from an older woman with acute or convalescent COVID-19. The CDR3 runs from the conserved cysteine through the conserved F or W. The order of the fields is V gene, J gene, D gene, clone size, CDR3 DNA, CDR3 protein. The D gene is left open where the match is weak. A clone size is listed for some rows: how often the clone was seen (once, few, many), or a class if it is expanded.

TRBV6-5,TRBJ1-4,TRBD1,-,TGTGCCAGCAGGGGGACAGCCGAAACTAATGAAAAACTGTTTTTT,CASRGTAETNEKLFF
TRBV6-5,TRBJ2-5,-,few,TGTGCCACTTCTGTGAGGGTAGGACAAGAGACCCAGTACTTC,CATSVRVGQETQYF
TRBV16,TRBJ1-4,TRBD1,-,TGTGCCAGCAGCCAATCGAACAGGGGCTCTTCGTATGAAAAACTGTTTTTT,CASSQSNRGSSYEKLFF
TRBV18,TRBJ2-5,-,once,TGTGCCAGCTCACCACTAGGAGAGGGCCAAGAGACCCAGTACTTC,CASSPLGEGQETQYF
TRBV14,TRBJ2-3,TRBD2,-,TGTGCCAGCAGCCAAGTCGGGGGGAACACAGATACGCAGTATTTT,CASSQVGGNTDTQYF
TRBV11-2,TRBJ1-6,-,-,TGTGCCAGCAGCTTAGCAGTAGCAGATTCACCCCTCCACTTT,CASSLAVADSPLHF
TRBV10-1,TRBJ1-4,-,-,TGCGCCAGCCGTCGGTCCGCTAATGAAAAACTGTTTTTT,CASRRSANEKLFF
TRBV28,TRBJ1-2,-,-,TGTGCCAGCAGTTCATCGAGGCCGCCCTATGGCTACACCTTC,CASSSSRPPYGYTF
TRBV30,TRBJ1-4,-,-,TGTGCCTGGAGTGTAGACAGTTATAATGAAAAACTGTTTTTT,CAWSVDSYNEKLFF
TRBV2,TRBJ2-4,-,-,TGTGCCAGCAGTGAAGTGACAGGAAACATTCAGTACTTC,CASSEVTGNIQYF
TRBV21-1,TRBJ2-5,-,few,TGTGCCAGCAGCGTACCCAGGGTTCGCAATGAGACCCAGTACTTC,CASSVPRVRNETQYF
TRBV10-2,TRBJ2-1,TRBD1,-,TGCGCCAGCAGTGGGACAGGGGAAGGATACAATGAGCAGTTCTTC,CASSGTGEGYNEQFF
TRBV4-1,TRBJ1-2,TRBD1,-,TGCGCCAGCAGCCAAGCGGCAGGGGGCGCCTATGGCTACACCTTC,CASSQAAGGAYGYTF
TRBV4-1,TRBJ1-2,TRBD1,few,TGCGCCAGCAGCCAAGGCAGGGGGCTGGTGGGCTACACCTTC,CASSQGRGLVGYTF
TRBV19,TRBJ1-2,TRBD1,few,TGTGCCAGTAGCCTCGACAGGGGTACGGATGGCTACACCTTC,CASSLDRGTDGYTF
TRBV27,TRBJ1-5,-,many,TGTGCCAGCAGATCGGGGGTCCTTAGCAATCAGCCCCAGCATTTT,CASRSGVLSNQPQHF
TRBV10-3,TRBJ1-4,-,few,TGTGCCATCAGTGACGGGGGGGCTGGTGAAAAACTGTTTTTT,CAISDGGAGEKLFF
TRBV18,TRBJ2-3,TRBD2,-,TGTGCCAGCTCACGGACTAGCGGGGGGGCCACAGATACGCAGTATTTT,CASSRTSGGATDTQYF
TRBV5-5,TRBJ1-2,-,-,TGTGCCAGCAGCTCCACCATAACAGGGAACTATGGCTACACCTTC,CASSSTITGNYGYTF
TRBV9,TRBJ2-3,-,-,TGTGCCAGCAGCCCAGTTGCAGATACGCAGTATTTT,CASSPVADTQYF
TRBV11-2,TRBJ2-1,TRBD2,-,TGTGCCAGCAGCTTATCCAGCGGGGGGGCTTGGGAGCAGTTCTTC,CASSLSSGGAWEQFF
TRBV6-5,TRBJ1-1,-,-,TGTGCCAGCAGTTACTCCGCGTGGACTGAAGCTTTCTTT,CASSYSAWTEAFF
TRBV30,TRBJ1-6,TRBD1,-,TGTGCCCAGGCCACAGGGGATAATTCACCCCTCCACTTT,CAQATGDNSPLHF
TRBV9,TRBJ1-1,-,-,TGTGCCAGCAGCGGGGGCGGGACGAAGAACACTGAAGCTTTCTTT,CASSGGGTKNTEAFF
TRBV2,TRBJ2-5,-,-,TGTGCCAGCAGCCGACAGGAACTCTCAAGAGAGACCCAGTACTTC,CASSRQELSRETQYF
TRBV10-1,TRBJ2-2,TRBD1,-,TGCGCCAGCAGCAGGGGGACCGGGGAGCTGTTTTTT,CASSRGTGELFF
TRBV24-1,TRBJ1-2,-,-,TGTGCCACCAGTGATTCGGGATCAGGCAACTATGGCTACACCTTC,CATSDSGSGNYGYTF
TRBV5-8,TRBJ1-2,-,once,TGTGCCAGCAGCAAGAGTGGGGCTGGCTATGGCTACACCTTC,CASSKSGAGYGYTF
TRBV5-1,TRBJ2-3,TRBD1,-,TGCGCCAGCAGCCTAGCCACAGGGGCCACTAGCACAGATACGCAGTATTTT,CASSLATGATSTDTQYF
TRBV2,TRBJ1-1,-,-,TGTGCCAGCAAGGGGCTCACGGGCGGGGCTGAAGCTTTCTTT,CASKGLTGGAEAFF
TRBV19,TRBJ2-1,-,-,TGTGCCAGCAGCCCCCCCGGGTACTCCTACAATGAGCAGTTCTTC,CASSPPGYSYNEQFF
TRBV27,TRBJ2-1,TRBD2,-,TGTGCCAGCAGTCCGGGACTAGGGGGGAGGGCAGGCAATGAGCAGTTCTTC,CASSPGLGGRAGNEQFF
TRBV7-9,TRBJ1-1,-,-,TGTGCCAGCAGCCCTACCCCACCGGGCACTGAAGCTTTCTTT,CASSPTPPGTEAFF
TRBV28,TRBJ1-1,TRBD1,-,TGTGCCAACCAGGGACAGGGTGCCACTGAAGCTTTCTTT,CANQGQGATEAFF
TRBV3-1/TRBV3-2,TRBJ1-1,-,-,TGTGCCAGCAGTCGCCAGGGTGAAGCTTTCTTT,CASSRQGEAFF
TRBV19,TRBJ2-3,TRBD2,-,TGTGCCAGTAGTTCAGAACTGGGACTAGCTGGTGCGACGCAGTATTTT,CASSSELGLAGATQYF
TRBV12-5,TRBJ1-2,-,-,TGTGCTAGTGGTTTGCAGCGAGGCTATGGCTACACCTTC,CASGLQRGYGYTF
TRBV28,TRBJ1-2,-,-,TGTGCCAGCAGTTTTCAGGGCTATGGCTACACCTTC,CASSFQGYGYTF
TRBV21-1,TRBJ1-6,-,-,TGTGCCAGCGGGTTCCGCAGGCCCTCACCCCTCCACTTT,CASGFRRPSPLHF
TRBV6-5,TRBJ2-7,TRBD2,-,TGTGCCAGCAGCCTTGGCGGGGGGCCCTACGAGCAGTACTTC,CASSLGGGPYEQYF
TRBV7-9,TRBJ2-1,TRBD1,-,TGTGCCAGCAGCTTAGCCAAGGGGGCGAATGAGCAGTTCTTC,CASSLAKGANEQFF
TRBV15,TRBJ1-1,-,-,TGTGCCACCAGTCAACTTATGAACACTGAAGCTTTCTTT,CATSQLMNTEAFF
TRBV7-2,TRBJ2-3,-,few,TGTGCCAGCAGTTCACAGGGCACTACGACAGATACGCAGTATTTT,CASSSQGTTTDTQYF
TRBV6-5,TRBJ1-1,-,-,TGTGCCAGCAGGGTAGCTCGTATGAACACTGAAGCTTTCTTT,CASRVARMNTEAFF
TRBV7-2,TRBJ2-5,TRBD1,once,TGTGCCAGCAGCTCCCCCGGACAGGTGAAGACCCAGTACTTC,CASSSPGQVKTQYF
TRBV9,TRBJ1-4,-,-,TGTGCCAGCAATCCCTACGGGTCGAATGAAAAACTGTTTTTT,CASNPYGSNEKLFF
TRBV30,TRBJ2-5,-,-,TGTGCCTGGAGCCTAGGCCTCGGTCCGGAAGAGACCCAGTACTTC,CAWSLGLGPEETQYF
TRBV7-8,TRBJ2-3,-,-,TGTGCCAGCAGCTTAGAACTCACGGGTCGGACTAGCACAGATACGCAGTATTTT,CASSLELTGRTSTDTQYF
TRBV5-1,TRBJ1-4,TRBD1,-,TGCGCCAGCAGCGCAATGGGGGACAGGGAAAAACTGTTTTTT,CASSAMGDREKLFF
TRBV18,TRBJ1-2,TRBD1,-,TGTGCCAGCTCACCAAACGGCAGGGGGACCTATGGCTACACCTTC,CASSPNGRGTYGYTF
TRBV19,TRBJ2-5,-,-,TGTGCCAGTAGTGCCCAGGTATCGTACCAAGAGACCCAGTACTTC,CASSAQVSYQETQYF
TRBV7-2,TRBJ2-5,-,-,TGTGCCAGCAGCTTAGTAGCGGTCCCCTACCAAGAGACCCAGTACTTC,CASSLVAVPYQETQYF
TRBV9,TRBJ1-2,-,-,TGTGCCAGCAGCGCCCCGGGGGGCACCCTGTTCGGCTACACCTTC,CASSAPGGTLFGYTF
TRBV25-1,TRBJ1-4,-,-,TGTGCCAGCAGTTCCGATCTAGGTGAAAAACTGTTTTTT,CASSSDLGEKLFF
TRBV19,TRBJ2-7,TRBD1,few,TGTGCCAGTAGTGGGACAGGCTCCTACGAGCAGTACTTC,CASSGTGSYEQYF